The clone carrying this TCR beta chain was observed a single time. These data originate in a study of blood T cell repertoires in COVID-19. Background on the study: There were acute and convalescent COVID-19 samples, and they came from the United States, Italy and Spain.

This table comes from immunoSEQ multiplex PCR, and its TCRdb copy is limited to in-frame clones, with some not included. The sample has around 99,000 clones, around 80% seen once. CDR3 size: 13 residues. V lost 5 bases, J lost 1 base, and 9 bases lay in between. Germline CDR1 reads SEHNR; CDR2 reads FQNEAQ (reference sequence). This sequence joins TRBV7-9 and TRBJ2-7, with a possible D match to TRBD1 (5 bases). The TCR sequence derives from a man in his sixties or seventies with acute or convalescent COVID-19. The sequencing input was peripheral blood. As DNA, the CDR3 is TGTGCCAGCAGCCCGACAGTGTCCTACGAGCAGTACTTC. Protein: CASSPTVSYEQYF.